This entry describes one TCR beta chain. The target antigen is unknown. With 0 bases removed from V and 4 bases from J, the gap between germline ends came to 15 bases. CDR1 is ENHRY and CDR2 is SYGVKD in the germline V gene. The CDR3 has 16 residues. No treatment had been given to any patient before thyroid surgery. In the study's own analysis: Clinicopathological groups of papillary thyroid cancer showed CDR3 differences that were used to build a distant-metastasis classifier. TCRdb re-analyzed the PCR reads using MiXCR. These V and J calls are TCRdb output, not the study's own analysis. Altogether approximately 32,000 clones are present, about 33% being singletons, with the ten largest covering approximately 16%. These data originate in a study of metastatic and nonmetastatic thyroid tumors. Study summary: The comparison covered peripheral blood and tumor or nodule tissue in malignant and benign thyroid patients. Study results and caveats: When malignant thyroid tumors were compared with benign nodules, TCR beta diversity was reportedly significantly higher in the malignant tumors. This held in both blood and tumor samples.

The sequencing input was tumor tissue. This chain connects TRBV10-3 to TRBJ2-5; D possibly corresponds to TRBD1 (6 bases). This TCR was recovered from a female donor with papillary thyroid cancer or a benign thyroid nodule (not recorded which). Some clones in this sample may be carry-over from other donors' samples. CDR3: CAISESMGALGETQYF. The CDR3 DNA reads as TGTGCCATCAGTGAGTCGATGGGGGCCCTAGGAGAGACCCAGTACTTC.